These 9 T cell receptor beta chains originate from one sample sequenced in a study of cytomegalovirus exposure and HLA in healthy donors. The PCR used 60 Vbeta and 13 Jbeta primers. The data were produced by immunoSEQ multiplex PCR, yet TCRdb's version contains in-frame clones alone and is incomplete. The sample shows under 200,000 clones, over 60% of them seen only once. Sequences were obtained from PBMCs. Receptors were obtained from a female donor in good health and CMV-seronegative.

This chain links TRBV18 with TRBJ1-6; TRBD1 might be the D (5 bases). This CDR3 is built from 15 residues. Germline V gene sequence: CDR1 KGHSH, CDR2 LQKENI. The germline V and J ends were trimmed by 3 bases and 13 bases, with 19 bases remaining between them. For the CDR3, the DNA is TGTGCCAGCTCACCTAGGTGGTCGACAGATAACCCCCTCCACTTT. This encodes CASSPRWSTDNPLHF.

The CDR3 DNA sequence: TGTGCCAGAAGTTCATCGGTAGGACAAGCCTCCGGGAGTCTGAAGGGGGAGCTGTTTTTT. Translated, it gives CARSSSVGQASGSLKGELFF. V is TRBV5-3 and J is TRBJ2-2, with D possibly being TRBD2 (6 bases). TRBV5-3 is treated as an ORF (open reading frame) with a function not yet certain. The CDR3 consists of 20 residues. The germline V and J ends were trimmed by 5 bases and 8 bases, with 34 bases remaining between them.

In its sample, this clone was seen once. The gene calls are TRBV4-3 and TRBJ2-5, with 15 bases that match TRBD2. Germline V CDR1 and CDR2: LGHNA, YSLEER. V shed 0 bases, J shed 3 bases, and the junction held 14 bases outside the gene matches. The CDR3 totals 21 residues. CDR3 DNA: TGCGCCAGCAGCCAAGAGTTTAGTGGGACTAGCGGGGGGCTAATCGAAGAGACCCAGTACTTC. It codes for CASSQEFSGTSGGLIEETQYF.

There are a few counts of this clone. This sequence joins TRBV10-3 and TRBJ1-1; D unresolved. The germline gives CDR1 ENHRY, CDR2 SYGVKD. The CDR3 runs 13 residues. The V and J ends lost 7 bases and 1 base respectively, with 10 bases between them. The CDR3 spells CAIKATGNTEAFF. The CDR3 DNA sequence: TGTGCCATCAAGGCGACGGGGAACACTGAAGCTTTCTTT.

The gene calls are TRBV12-5 and TRBJ2-7, with 7 bases matching TRBD1. Unmatched junction bases numbered 14, after V lost 2 bases and J lost 7 bases. The V gene's germline CDR1 is LGHNT and CDR2 FRNRAP. This CDR3 is built from 16 residues. CDR3: CASGLLTGTALGEQYF. The CDR3 DNA reads as TGTGCTAGTGGTTTGTTAACCGGGACAGCCCTTGGGGAGCAGTACTTC. Filled out from reference TRBV12-5 and TRBJ2-7, the complete variable domain reads DARVTQTPRHKVTEMGQEVTMRCQPILGHNTVFWYRQTMMQGLELLAYFRNRAPLDDSGMPKDRFSAEMPDATLATLKIQPSEPRDSAVYFCASGLLTGTALGEQYFGPGTRLTVT.

The CDR3: CASSLDLRAGDGELFF. Written as DNA, the CDR3 is TGCGCCAGCAGCTTGGATCTCCGGGCAGGGGACGGGGAGCTGTTTTTT. This chain links TRBV5-1 with TRBJ2-2; D is perhaps TRBD1 (6 bases). Trimming took off 0 bases at V and 7 bases at J, with 16 bases between the two ends. This CDR3 has 16 amino acids. Germline-derived CDR1 and CDR2 are SGHRS and YFSETQ.

The V and J genes are TRBV15 and TRBJ1-2, with 12 bases lining up with TRBD1. There are 15 residues in the CDR3. The V segment lost 5 bases and the J segment 6 bases; nucleotides outside the gene matches: 7. Germline-derived CDR1 and CDR2 are LNHNV and YYDKDF (reference sequence). CDR3 protein: CATSWGQGAQNGYTF. The DNA of the CDR3 is TGTGCCACCAGCTGGGGACAGGGGGCGCAAAATGGCTACACCTTC.

This sequence joins TRBV6-1 and TRBJ2-5, with TRBD1 matching over 7 bases. The CDR3 has 14 amino acids. Trimming cost V 4 bases and J 5 bases; bases outside gene matches: 7. Germline CDR1 reads MNHNS; CDR2 reads SASEGT. The CDR3 sequence is CASSATGVGETQYF. The CDR3, as DNA: TGTGCCAGCAGTGCAACAGGGGTCGGGGAGACCCAGTACTTC.

CDR3 amino acids: CSVGGSGDYGYTF. CDR3 DNA: TGCAGCGTGGGGGGGTCAGGGGACTATGGCTACACCTTC. The chain joins TRBV29-1 to TRBJ1-2; D perhaps matches TRBD1 (6 bases). Germline V gene sequence: CDR1 SQVTM, CDR2 ANQGSEA. The CDR3 runs to 13 residues. V was shortened by 6 bases and J by 3 bases, with 14 bases between the two germline ends.